The 6 T cell receptor beta chains given below trace back to one sample, sequenced in a study of T cells in Graves' hyperthyroidism and ophthalmopathy. TCR beta CDR3 region amplification was performed from RNA transcripts. In the first-round RT-PCR of the TCR CDR3, the HTBI primer set was used. TCRdb re-called the multiplex PCR reads through MiXCR, storing one row per CDR3 protein. This sample carries around 540,000 distinct CDR3 sequences, around 42% of them seen once, and the ten largest clones take roughly 8.2%. Sequences were obtained from peripheral blood or thyroid tissue (not recorded which). The receptors here all came from a young woman with Graves' hyperthyroidism.

This chain joins TRBV7-2 and TRBJ2-2; D not certain. This CDR3 contains 14 residues. With 5 bases removed from V and 6 bases from J, the gap between germline ends came to 13 bases. CDR1 is SGHTA and CDR2 is FQGNSA in the germline V gene. The CDR3 coding sequence is TGTGCCAGCAGCCCCCCGTGGCGATCCGGGGAGCTGTTTTTT. Its protein is CASSPPWRSGELFF.

CDR3 protein: CASSYDRGLEEKLFF. In DNA form, the CDR3 reads TGTGCCAGCAGCTATGACAGGGGGCTAGAGGAAAAACTGTTTTTT. V is TRBV12-3 or TRBV12-4 and J is TRBJ1-4, with TRBD1 matching over 10 bases. Trimming took 6 bases from V and 8 from J; bases not matched to a gene: 9. The CDR3 has 15 amino acids.

J is TRBJ2-5 and V is TRBV11-2; TRBD2 might be the D (5 bases). The V gene's germline CDR1 is SGHAT and CDR2 FQNNGV. Trimming left V 5 bases short and J 1 base short, with 14 bases between. This CDR3 has 15 amino acids. The CDR3 DNA is TGTGCCAGCAGCCCAGAACCGGGAACCCAAGAGACCCAGTACTTC. Translated, it gives CASSPEPGTQETQYF. The whole variable domain, filled in from reference TRBV11-2 and TRBJ2-5, reads EAGVAQSPRYKIIEKRQSVAFWCNPISGHATLYWYQQILGQGPKLLIQFQNNGVVDDSQLPKDRFSAERLKGVDSTLKIQPAKLEDSAVYLCASSPEPGTQETQYFGPGTRLLVL.

In this sample, this clonotype turned up a few times. This chain links TRBV6-6 with TRBJ2-5, with 13 bases lining up with TRBD2. The ends lost 5 bases at V and 2 bases at J; junction bases unmatched: 5. The CDR3 is 16 residues long. CDR1 is MNHNY, CDR2 SVGAGI, per germline (reference sequence). The CDR3 DNA follows: TGTGCCAGCAGTCCCTGGACTAGCGGGGGACAAGAGACCCAGTACTTC. Amino acid sequence: CASSPWTSGGQETQYF.

Remarks on this clonotype: A read error may explain this, as a much larger clone is one base away. The chain uses TRBV7-2 and TRBJ2-5; tentative D call: TRBD2 (5 bases). This CDR3 region has 13 residues. The germline V gene encodes CDR1 SGHTA and CDR2 FQGNSA. The CDR3 is CASSIGIRESQYF. CDR3 DNA sequence: TGTGCCAGCAGCATCGGGATCCGAGAGTCCCAGTACTTC.

This chain links TRBV10-3 with TRBJ1-2; 7 bases are a match to TRBD1. CDR1 and CDR2 (germline): ENHRY, SYGVKD. The CDR3 totals 15 residues. V was pared by 3 bases and J by 3 bases, with 7 bases of the junction left unmatched. The CDR3 protein is CAISDPTGLDYGYTF. CDR3 DNA sequence: TGTGCCATCAGTGACCCGACAGGGCTTGACTATGGCTACACCTTC.